Listed below are T cell receptor beta chains from one sample, sequenced in a study of siplizumab effects on memory and regulatory T cells. Only in-frame clones appear in the TCRdb table, and some are missing; sequencing was by immunoSEQ multiplex PCR. The table has about 50,000 clones, roughly 87% seen once. The sequenced sample was naive CD8+ T cells sorted from blood. All receptors come from a human donor in good health. The CDR3 runs from the conserved cysteine through the conserved F or W. A D gene is named only where the DNA matches it firmly. Clone size, where shown, is once, few, many, or a class for clones that have expanded.

d_call	v_call	clone_size	j_call	cdr3_nt	cdr3_aa
-	TRBV21-1	-	TRBJ1-5	TGTGCCAGCAGCCACAAAATCATGGGACAGGGCCGCATGGTAAGCAATCAGCCCCAGCATTTT	CASSHKIMGQGRMVSNQPQHF
-	TRBV5-5	-	TRBJ2-7	TGTGCCAGCAGCCCCGTAGGGGTCACCTACGAGCAGTACTTC	CASSPVGVTYEQYF
-	TRBV11-2	-	TRBJ1-1	TGTGCCAGCGGTGTTGGGGTTATGGGGGACACTGAAGCTTTCTTT	CASGVGVMGDTEAFF
-	TRBV7-2	-	TRBJ1-2	TGTGCCAGCAGGACTTGGGCCCCTAACTATGGCTACACCTTC	CASRTWAPNYGYTF
-	TRBV11-2	-	TRBJ2-7	TGTGCCAGCAGCCCAGGAGGGTACGAGCAGTACTTC	CASSPGGYEQYF
-	TRBV5-1	-	TRBJ2-7	TGCGCCAGCAGCCCTGGTATCTACCCTACAACGGGGTACTTC	CASSPGIYPTTGYF
-	TRBV5-4	-	TRBJ2-3	TGTGCCAGCAACACCGGCGACCATAGCACAGATACGCAGTATTTT	CASNTGDHSTDTQYF
-	TRBV5-4	few	TRBJ1-1	TGTGCCAGCAGCTTGTGGCAGGGCACTGAAGCTTTCTTT	CASSLWQGTEAFF
-	TRBV2	-	TRBJ1-3	TGTGCCAGCTGGGGAGGGGGACACTCTGGAAACACCATATATTTT	CASWGGGHSGNTIYF
TRBD2	TRBV5-4	-	TRBJ2-3	TGTGCCAGCAGCGGCGGGGGGCCAGATACGCAGTATTTT	CASSGGGPDTQYF
TRBD1	TRBV5-1	-	TRBJ2-2	TGCGCCAGCAGCCCACGGACAGGGCCCCCCGCCGGGGAGCTGTTTTTT	CASSPRTGPPAGELFF
TRBD1	TRBV4-1	-	TRBJ2-1	TGCGCCAGCAGCCAAGATACCGGGACAGGCTTCTACAATGAGCAGTTCTTC	CASSQDTGTGFYNEQFF
TRBD2	TRBV27	-	TRBJ2-1	TGTGCCAGCAGGCCCGGGACTAGCGGAGTCTACAATGAGCAGTTCTTC	CASRPGTSGVYNEQFF
-	TRBV2	-	TRBJ2-7	TGTGCCAGCAGTGGCTGGGGGCAGGGCTCCTACGAGCAGTACTTC	CASSGWGQGSYEQYF
TRBD1	TRBV5-8	-	TRBJ2-2	TGTGCCAGCAGCTTTCCGGGACAGTCCACCGGGGAGCTGTTTTTT	CASSFPGQSTGELFF
TRBD1	TRBV28	-	TRBJ1-2	TGTGCCAGCAGTTGGGGACCGGGACAGCTGAACTATGGCTACACCTTC	CASSWGPGQLNYGYTF
-	TRBV6-5	once	TRBJ2-7	TGTGCCAGCAGTTCCTCCAACCCAAACTACGAGCAGTACTTC	CASSSSNPNYEQYF
-	TRBV27	few	TRBJ2-7	TGTGCCAGCAGTTTAAGTTACGGATCCTACGAGCAGTACTTC	CASSLSYGSYEQYF
TRBD2	TRBV5-4	-	TRBJ2-1	TGTGCCAGCAGACGACAGGTGCGGACTAGCGGGAGATCTGGCAATGAGCAGTTCTTC	CASRRQVRTSGRSGNEQFF
-	TRBV5-6	-	TRBJ2-7	TGTGCCAGCAGCTTGTACGGCCAATACGAGCAGTACTTC	CASSLYGQYEQYF
-	TRBV9	-	TRBJ2-7	TGTGCCAGCAGCGGTGGGGACCACGAGCAGTACTTC	CASSGGDHEQYF
-	TRBV4-1	few	TRBJ1-1	TGCGCCAGCAGTTTCCCGGGGAACACTGAAGCTTTCTTT	CASSFPGNTEAFF
TRBD1	TRBV5-6	-	TRBJ1-1	TGTGCCAGCAGCCGTGGGACAGGCAACACTGAAGCTTTCTTT	CASSRGTGNTEAFF
-	TRBV27	once	TRBJ2-7	TGTGCCAGCAGTTTATCCCCCTCCAGCCCAAGCGAGCAGTACTTC	CASSLSPSSPSEQYF
-	TRBV5-1	-	TRBJ2-2	TGCGCCAGCAGCCCCCCCGTCACGGGGAGAGAAACCGGGGAGCTGTTTTTT	CASSPPVTGRETGELFF
-	TRBV13	-	TRBJ2-1	TGTGCCAGCAGCTTAGGAGGTGGGATCAGCTCCTACAATGAGCAGTTCTTC	CASSLGGGISSYNEQFF
-	TRBV27	-	TRBJ1-2	TGTGCCAGCAGTTTCGGAAGGGGTTACTATGGCTACACCTTC	CASSFGRGYYGYTF
TRBD2	TRBV6-1	-	TRBJ2-4	TGTGCCAGCAGTCTGGCTAGCGGGAGCGTGGAGTACTTC	CASSLASGSVEYF
TRBD2	TRBV7-2	-	TRBJ2-1	TGTGCCAGCAGCTTAGGACTAGCGGGGCCCTACAATGAGCAGTTCTTC	CASSLGLAGPYNEQFF
-	TRBV5-6	-	TRBJ2-2	TGTGCCAGCAGCTTCGGGGTGGGCACCGGGGAGCTGTTTTTT	CASSFGVGTGELFF
-	TRBV28	-	TRBJ2-5	TGTGCCAGCAGTTTATTAGCCTACCAAGAGACCCAGTACTTC	CASSLLAYQETQYF
-	TRBV4-1	-	TRBJ2-7	TGCGCCAGCAGCCAAGGGGGGTTCTCCTACGAGCAGTACTTC	CASSQGGFSYEQYF
TRBD2	TRBV7-9	-	TRBJ2-7	TGTGCCAGCAGCCAGGAGACTAGCGGGATCTCCTACGAGCAGTACTTC	CASSQETSGISYEQYF
TRBD2	TRBV30	-	TRBJ2-1	TGTGCCTGGAGTTCCTGGACTAGCGGGAGCACTGGCGATGAGCAGTTCTTC	CAWSSWTSGSTGDEQFF
TRBD2	TRBV4-2	-	TRBJ2-1	TGTGCCAGCAGCCCTACCCCCCTACTAGCGGGGGAGTCCTACAATGAGCAGTTCTTC	CASSPTPLLAGESYNEQFF
-	TRBV9	-	TRBJ2-7	TGTGCCAGCAGCTCCGGGACAAGGCCCTACGAGCAGTACTTC	CASSSGTRPYEQYF
-	TRBV4-1	-	TRBJ2-1	TGCGCCAGCAGCCAAGTTGGGGGGGGCAGTGAGCAGTTCTTC	CASSQVGGGSEQFF
-	TRBV5-1	once	TRBJ2-2	TGCGCCAGCAGGGAGCTAAACACCGGGGAGCTGTTTTTT	CASRELNTGELFF
-	TRBV19	-	TRBJ2-7	TGTGCCAGCCAGGGGGGCGCCGGGGCCTACGAGCAGTACTTC	CASQGGAGAYEQYF
TRBD1	TRBV27	-	TRBJ1-4	TGTGCCAGCAGTTTAAGGGACAGGGGGGCTAATGAAAAACTGTTTTTT	CASSLRDRGANEKLFF
-	TRBV7-9	-	TRBJ2-3	TGTGCCAGCTTGGAGGGACATTGGGGCCCAGATACGCAGTATTTT	CASLEGHWGPDTQYF
-	TRBV5-1	-	TRBJ2-1	TGCGCCAGCAGCTTGGATCGTAGAAGTTACAATGAGCAGTTCTTC	CASSLDRRSYNEQFF